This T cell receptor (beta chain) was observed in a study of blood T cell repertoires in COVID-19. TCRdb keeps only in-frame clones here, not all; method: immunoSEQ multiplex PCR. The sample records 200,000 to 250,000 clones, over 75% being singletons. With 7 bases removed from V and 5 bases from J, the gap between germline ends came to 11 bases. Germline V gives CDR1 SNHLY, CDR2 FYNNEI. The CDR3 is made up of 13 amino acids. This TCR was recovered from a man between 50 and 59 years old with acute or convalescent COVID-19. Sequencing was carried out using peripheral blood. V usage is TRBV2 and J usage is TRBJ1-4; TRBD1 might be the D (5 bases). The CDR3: CASNRIRNEKLFF. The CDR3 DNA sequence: TGTGCCAGCAACAGGATACGAAATGAAAAACTGTTTTTT.